The entry below describes one T cell receptor (beta chain). There is no known antigen for this receptor. Base qualities are not provided; no much larger clone lies one nucleotide away. The TCR beta CDR3 regions were amplified from RNA transcripts. For the first round of RT-PCR on the TCR CDR3, the HTBI primer set was used together with the Qiagen OneStep RT-PCR kit. Libraries were constructed in a second round of multiplex PCR, after which size selection and purification were performed. Sequencing of the libraries was done on an Illumina HiSeq2000 using paired-end 100 bp reads. On the study's bioinformatics: Raw data were processed with SOAPnuke, discarding reads with adapters, uncalled bases, mean Phred below 15, or no exact constant-primer or identifier match. High-quality paired reads were merged using COPE v1.2.5, and each unique nucleotide sequence was defined as a clonotype. Clonotypes were aligned to IMGT TRBV, TRBD and TRBJ reference segments using MiTCR v1.1. Only V-J combinations with frequency above 0.0001, covering 99% to 99.2% of repertoires, were analysed. A TCS score was defined as the ratio between F50 (clonal expansion) and ExV (chaos), using BLOSUM62-based TCRdist between CDR3 peptides within each V-J. Welch's t-statistics and random forest reduced roughly 540 V-J features to 13, which were used in a naive Bayes classifier (R e1071). The similarity between thyroid and blood repertoires was quantified using the Morisita-Horn index. The raw public reads went through TCRdb reprocessing: fastp at Q25, MiXCR clone calling, in-frame beta chains kept. A single entry per CDR3 protein holds the most common genes and DNA from its merged rows. The authors' filters were not applied to this entry. This sample lists roughly 800,000 distinct CDR3 sequences; about 38% were detected once. Approximately 8.7% of the sample is in the top ten clones.

This entry belongs to a study of T cells in Graves' hyperthyroidism and ophthalmopathy (dated by TCRdb to the late 2010s). Regarding the study in general: Peripheral blood samples were taken at initial diagnosis, before any treatment was given. A discovery cohort of roughly 100 patients, roughly 45 with Graves' ophthalmopathy and more than 55 with stable Graves' hyperthyroidism, was used to find distinguishing TCR V-J signatures. Prospective prediction of ophthalmopathy was tested in an independent validation cohort consisting of 18 to 20 hyperthyroidism patients and some 16 patients who later progressed to ophthalmopathy. The 75 to 100 discovery patients were randomly split 7:3 into training and test sets. In addition, the study compared T-cell repertoires in thyroid tissue and in blood from five or six Graves' hyperthyroidism patients. After blood sampling, hyperthyroidism patients were treated with methimazole at a starting dose of 30 mg daily, and ophthalmopathy patients were treated with high-dose intravenous methylprednisolone. The paper reports TCR Vbeta CDR3 sequencing of some 140 peripheral blood samples: approximately 41 ophthalmopathy, over 70 hyperthyroidism and about 17 progressor patients. On the study overall, not on this receptor specifically: During validation, the model predicted progression to ophthalmopathy a median of around 7 months ahead of onset, with approximately 70% sensitivity and roughly 72% specificity. Blood samples also contained most of the expanded thyroid clonotypes (frequency above 0.001), which suggests that blood repertoires may reflect thyroid immune responses. Sample size was not statistically predetermined, and investigators were not blinded to group allocation. A model built on a 13 V-J signature distinguished ophthalmopathy from stable hyperthyroidism, reaching 85% to 90% sensitivity and 81.08% specificity in cross-validation and 80%/75% in testing.

Stable Graves' hyperthyroidism was defined as no progression to ophthalmopathy during 18 months of follow-up. Hyperthyroidism patients were newly diagnosed, had a disease duration of under 2 months, and were aged 18 to 65 years. Any patient with an uncontrolled infection, another autoimmune disease, pregnancy or lactation was excluded. Diagnoses were based on clinical symptoms, serum thyroxine and TRAb, thyroid ultrasound and orbital computed tomography. Ficoll-Paque density gradient centrifugation was used to isolate PBMCs from approximately 10 ml of fresh peripheral blood. Total RNA was extracted with Trizol reagent, and quality was checked on an Agilent 2100 Bioanalyzer. The V end loses 1 base and the J end loses 2 bases, and a stretch of 8 bases separates them. The CDR3 starts with the cysteine, ends with the phenylalanine, and has 15 residues. Only the CDR3 DNA is retained, 45 bases long and in frame from the first base. Based on the germline V gene, the CDR1 and CDR2 sequences are MGHDK and SYGVNS.

This receptor was identified in a man between 18 and 29 years old with Graves' hyperthyroidism. The chain links TRBV25-1 with TRBJ1-4; the D gene assignment is ambiguous. Sequencing was performed on blood. The DNA sequence is given as TGTGCCAGCAGTGAATTGTGGAACACTAATGAAAAACTGTTTTTT. It encodes CASSELWNTNEKLFF. Where the CDR3 stops, the reference TRBV25-1 and TRBJ1-4 genes take over; the full variable domain is EADIYQTPRYLVIGTGKKITLECSQTMGHDKMYWYQQDPGMELHLIHYSYGVNSTEKGDLSSESTVSRIRTEHFPLTLESARPSHTSQYLCASSELWNTNEKLFFGSGTQLSVL.